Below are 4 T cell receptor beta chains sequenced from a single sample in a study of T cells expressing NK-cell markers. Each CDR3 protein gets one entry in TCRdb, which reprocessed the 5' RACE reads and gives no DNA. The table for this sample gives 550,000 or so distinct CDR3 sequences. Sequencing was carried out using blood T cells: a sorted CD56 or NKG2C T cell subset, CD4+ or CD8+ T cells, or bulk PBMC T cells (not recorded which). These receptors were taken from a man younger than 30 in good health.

The CDR3 region is CASSGGRGEQYF. V and J are TRBV5-1 and TRBJ2-7; TCRdb's D call of TRBD1 is untestable without DNA. Germline lookup yields CDR1 SGHRS and CDR2 YFSETQ. CDR3 length: 12 residues.

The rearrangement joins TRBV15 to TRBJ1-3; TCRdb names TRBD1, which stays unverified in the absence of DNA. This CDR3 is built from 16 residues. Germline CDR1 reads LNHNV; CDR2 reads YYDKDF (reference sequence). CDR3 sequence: CATSGRPGTPGNTIYF.

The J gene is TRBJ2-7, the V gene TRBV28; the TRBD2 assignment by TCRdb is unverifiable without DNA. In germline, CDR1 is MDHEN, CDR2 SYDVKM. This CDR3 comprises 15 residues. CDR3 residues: CASSPRETDFYEQYF.

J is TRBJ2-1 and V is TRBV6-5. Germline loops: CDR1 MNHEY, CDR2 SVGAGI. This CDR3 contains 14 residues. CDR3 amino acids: CASSYSRADGEQFF.